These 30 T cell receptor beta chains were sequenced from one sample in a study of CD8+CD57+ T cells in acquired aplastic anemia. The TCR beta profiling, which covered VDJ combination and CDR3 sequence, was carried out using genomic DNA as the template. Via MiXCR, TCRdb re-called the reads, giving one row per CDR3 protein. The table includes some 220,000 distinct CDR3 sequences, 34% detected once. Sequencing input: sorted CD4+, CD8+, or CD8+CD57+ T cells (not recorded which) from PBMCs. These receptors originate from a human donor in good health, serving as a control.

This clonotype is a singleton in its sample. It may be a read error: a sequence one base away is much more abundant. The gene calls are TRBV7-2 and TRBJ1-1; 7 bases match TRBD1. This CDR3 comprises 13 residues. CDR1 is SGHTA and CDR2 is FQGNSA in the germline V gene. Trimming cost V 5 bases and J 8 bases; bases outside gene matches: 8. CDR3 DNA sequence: TGTGCCAGCAGCGCTGACAGGGATAGGGAAGCTTTCTTT. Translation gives CASSADRDREAFF.

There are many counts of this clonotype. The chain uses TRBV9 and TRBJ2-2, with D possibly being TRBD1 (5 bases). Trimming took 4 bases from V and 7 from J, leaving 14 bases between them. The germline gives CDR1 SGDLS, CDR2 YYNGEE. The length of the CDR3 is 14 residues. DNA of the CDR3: TGTGCCAGCAGCTTACACACAGACAGCGGGGAGCTGTTTTTT. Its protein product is CASSLHTDSGELFF.

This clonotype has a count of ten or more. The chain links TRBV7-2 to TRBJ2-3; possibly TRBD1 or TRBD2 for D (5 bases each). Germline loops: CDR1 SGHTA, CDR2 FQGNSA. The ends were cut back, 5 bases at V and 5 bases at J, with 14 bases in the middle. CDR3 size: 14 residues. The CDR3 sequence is CASSPALRGDTQYF. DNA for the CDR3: TGTGCCAGCAGCCCGGCACTGAGGGGAGATACGCAGTATTTT.

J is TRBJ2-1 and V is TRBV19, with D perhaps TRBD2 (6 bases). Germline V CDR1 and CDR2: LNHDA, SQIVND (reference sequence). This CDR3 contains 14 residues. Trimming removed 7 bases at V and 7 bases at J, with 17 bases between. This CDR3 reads CASKGRGRGNEQFF. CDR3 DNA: TGTGCCAGTAAGGGTCGGGGCCGGGGGAATGAGCAGTTCTTC.

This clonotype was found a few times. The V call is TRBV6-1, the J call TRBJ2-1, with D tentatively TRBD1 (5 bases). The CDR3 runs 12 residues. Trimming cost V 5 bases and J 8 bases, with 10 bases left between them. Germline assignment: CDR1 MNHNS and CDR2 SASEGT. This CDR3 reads CASSRQIDEQFF. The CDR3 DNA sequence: TGTGCCAGCAGTAGACAGATTGATGAGCAGTTCTTC.

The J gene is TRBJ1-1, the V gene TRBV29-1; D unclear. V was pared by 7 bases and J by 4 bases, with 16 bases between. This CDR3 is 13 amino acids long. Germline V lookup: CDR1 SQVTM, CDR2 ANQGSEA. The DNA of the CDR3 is TGCAGCGGACAAACCACTTCGGGCACTGAAGCTTTCTTT. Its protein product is CSGQTTSGTEAFF.

This CDR3 reads CASSSGTGLKMNTEAFF. Here the CDR3 DNA reads TGTGCCAGCAGCTCGGGGACAGGGTTGAAAATGAACACTGAAGCTTTCTTT. The rearrangement joins TRBV5-4 to TRBJ1-1, with 9 nucleotides matching TRBD1. V trimming: 3 bases; J trimming: 0 bases; junction bases outside the gene matches: 9. Germline assignment: CDR1 SGHNT and CDR2 YYREEE (reference sequence). CDR3 length equals 17 residues.

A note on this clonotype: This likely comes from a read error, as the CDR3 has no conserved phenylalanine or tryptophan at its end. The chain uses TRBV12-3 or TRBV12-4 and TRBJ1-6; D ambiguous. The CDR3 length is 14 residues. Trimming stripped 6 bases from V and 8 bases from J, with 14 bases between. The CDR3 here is CASRGRPQYSPLHS. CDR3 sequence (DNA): TGTGCCAGCAGAGGACGACCTCAGTATTCACCCCTCCACTCT.

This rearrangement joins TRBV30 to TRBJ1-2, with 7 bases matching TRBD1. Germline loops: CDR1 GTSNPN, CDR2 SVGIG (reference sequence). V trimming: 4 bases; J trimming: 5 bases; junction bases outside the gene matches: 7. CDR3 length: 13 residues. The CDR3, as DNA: TGTGCCTGGACTAGTTGGGACAGATATGGCTACACCTTC. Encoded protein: CAWTSWDRYGYTF.

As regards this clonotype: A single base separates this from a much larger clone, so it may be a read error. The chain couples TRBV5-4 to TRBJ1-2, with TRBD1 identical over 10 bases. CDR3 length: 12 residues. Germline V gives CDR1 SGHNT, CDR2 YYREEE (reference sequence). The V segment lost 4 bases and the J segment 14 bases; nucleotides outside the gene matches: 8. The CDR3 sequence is CASSPETGGLTF. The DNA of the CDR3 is TGTGCCAGCAGCCCCGAGACAGGGGGCTTGACCTTC.

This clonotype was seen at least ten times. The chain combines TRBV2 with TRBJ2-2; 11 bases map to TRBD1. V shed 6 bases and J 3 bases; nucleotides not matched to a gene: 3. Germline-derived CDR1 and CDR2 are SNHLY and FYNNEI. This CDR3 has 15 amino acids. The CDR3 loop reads CASSGQGAYTGELFF. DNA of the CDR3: TGTGCCAGCAGCGGACAGGGGGCTTACACCGGGGAGCTGTTTTTT.

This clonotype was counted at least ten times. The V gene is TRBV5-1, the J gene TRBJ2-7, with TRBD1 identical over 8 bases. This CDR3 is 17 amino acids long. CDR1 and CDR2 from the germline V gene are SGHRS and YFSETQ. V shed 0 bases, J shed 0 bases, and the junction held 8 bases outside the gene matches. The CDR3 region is CASSLEAVRGPSYEQYF. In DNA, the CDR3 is TGCGCCAGCAGCTTGGAGGCTGTCAGGGGGCCCTCCTACGAGCAGTACTTC.

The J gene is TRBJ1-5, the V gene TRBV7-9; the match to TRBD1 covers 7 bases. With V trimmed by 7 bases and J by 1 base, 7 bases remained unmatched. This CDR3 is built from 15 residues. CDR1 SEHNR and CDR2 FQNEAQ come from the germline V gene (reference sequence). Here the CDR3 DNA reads TGTGCCAGCAAGCCCAGGGGGGGGAGCAATCAGCCCCAGCATTTT. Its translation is CASKPRGGSNQPQHF.

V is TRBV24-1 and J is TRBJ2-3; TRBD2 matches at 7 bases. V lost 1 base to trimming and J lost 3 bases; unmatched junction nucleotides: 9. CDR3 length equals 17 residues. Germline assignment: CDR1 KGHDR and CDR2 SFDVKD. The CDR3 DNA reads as TGTGCCACCAGTGATTTCTCTACTAGCGTTACAACAGATACGCAGTATTTT. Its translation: CATSDFSTSVTTDTQYF.

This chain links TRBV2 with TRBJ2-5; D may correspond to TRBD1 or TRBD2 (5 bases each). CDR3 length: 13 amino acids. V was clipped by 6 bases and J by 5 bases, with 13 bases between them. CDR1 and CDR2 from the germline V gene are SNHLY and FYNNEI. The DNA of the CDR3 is TGTGCCAGCAGGACTACAGGTGAGGAGACCCAGTACTTC. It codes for CASRTTGEETQYF.

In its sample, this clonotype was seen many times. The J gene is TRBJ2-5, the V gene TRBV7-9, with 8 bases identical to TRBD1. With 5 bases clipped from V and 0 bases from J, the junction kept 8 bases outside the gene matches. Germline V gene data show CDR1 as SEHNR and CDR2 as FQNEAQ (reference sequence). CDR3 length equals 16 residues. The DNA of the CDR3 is TGTGCCAGCAGCCTCAGACAGGGGTCGTACCAAGAGACCCAGTACTTC. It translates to CASSLRQGSYQETQYF. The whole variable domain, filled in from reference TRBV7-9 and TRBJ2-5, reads DTGVSQNPRHKITKRGQNVTFRCDPISEHNRLYWYRQTLGQGPEFLTYFQNEAQLEKSRLLSDRFSAERPKGSFSTLEIQRTEQGDSAMYLCASSLRQGSYQETQYFGPGTRLLVL.

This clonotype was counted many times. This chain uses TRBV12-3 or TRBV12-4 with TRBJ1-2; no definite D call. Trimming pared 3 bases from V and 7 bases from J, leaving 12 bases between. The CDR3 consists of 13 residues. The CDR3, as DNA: TGTGCCAGCAGTTTCTGGGAACCAGGTGGCTACACCTTC. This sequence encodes CASSFWEPGGYTF.

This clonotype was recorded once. CDR3 protein: CASNVGYNSPLHF. In DNA form, the CDR3 reads TGTGCCAGTAACGTGGGCTATAATTCACCCCTCCACTTT. The V call is TRBV19, the J call TRBJ1-6, with D hard to call. This CDR3 comprises 13 residues. The V gene lost 7 bases and the J gene lost 3 bases, with 7 bases spanning the gap. Germline lookup yields CDR1 LNHDA and CDR2 SQIVND (reference sequence).

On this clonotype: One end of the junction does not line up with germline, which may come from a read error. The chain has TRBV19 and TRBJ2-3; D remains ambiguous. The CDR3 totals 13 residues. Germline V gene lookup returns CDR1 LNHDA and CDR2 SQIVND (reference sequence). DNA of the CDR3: TGTGCCAGTAGTGTCCGTAGCACACATACGCAGTATTTT. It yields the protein CASSVRSTHTQYF.

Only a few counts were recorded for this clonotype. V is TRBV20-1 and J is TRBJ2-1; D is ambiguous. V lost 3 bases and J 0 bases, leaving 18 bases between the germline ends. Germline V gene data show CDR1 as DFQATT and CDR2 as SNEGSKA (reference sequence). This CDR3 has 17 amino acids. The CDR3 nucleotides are TGCAGTGCTAGTTTCATGGAGCTCTCGAACTCCTACAATGAGCAGTTCTTC. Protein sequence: CSASFMELSNSYNEQFF.

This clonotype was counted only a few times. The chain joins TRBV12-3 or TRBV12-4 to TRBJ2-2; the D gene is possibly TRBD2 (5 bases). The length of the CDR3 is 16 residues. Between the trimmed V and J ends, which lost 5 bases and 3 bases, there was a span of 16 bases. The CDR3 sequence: CASSRRDKGDTGELFF. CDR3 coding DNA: TGTGCCAGCAGTCGTCGGGATAAGGGCGACACCGGGGAGCTGTTTTTT.

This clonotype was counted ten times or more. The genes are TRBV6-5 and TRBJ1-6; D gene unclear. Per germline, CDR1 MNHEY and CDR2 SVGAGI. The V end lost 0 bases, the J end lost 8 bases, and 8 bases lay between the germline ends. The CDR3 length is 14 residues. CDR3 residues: CASSYSQEDSPLHF. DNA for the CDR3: TGTGCCAGCAGTTACTCCCAAGAGGATTCACCCCTCCACTTT.

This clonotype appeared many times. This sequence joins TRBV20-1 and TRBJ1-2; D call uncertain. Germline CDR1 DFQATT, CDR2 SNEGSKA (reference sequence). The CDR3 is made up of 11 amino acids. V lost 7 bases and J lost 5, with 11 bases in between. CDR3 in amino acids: CSVPFGYGYTF. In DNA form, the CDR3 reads TGCAGTGTTCCCTTCGGTTATGGCTACACCTTC.

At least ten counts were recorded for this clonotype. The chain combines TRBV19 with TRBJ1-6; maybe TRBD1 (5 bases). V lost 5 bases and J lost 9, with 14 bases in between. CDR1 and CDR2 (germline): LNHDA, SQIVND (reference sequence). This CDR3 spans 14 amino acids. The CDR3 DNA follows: TGTGCCAGTAGTCAGCGTGACAGATCTTCACCCCTCCACTTT. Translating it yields CASSQRDRSSPLHF.

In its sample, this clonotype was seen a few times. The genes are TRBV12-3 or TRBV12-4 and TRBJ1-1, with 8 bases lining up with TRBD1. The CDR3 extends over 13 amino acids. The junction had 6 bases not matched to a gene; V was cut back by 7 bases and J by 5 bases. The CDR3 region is CASNQGARTEAFF. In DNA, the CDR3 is TGTGCCAGCAACCAGGGGGCTCGAACTGAAGCTTTCTTT.

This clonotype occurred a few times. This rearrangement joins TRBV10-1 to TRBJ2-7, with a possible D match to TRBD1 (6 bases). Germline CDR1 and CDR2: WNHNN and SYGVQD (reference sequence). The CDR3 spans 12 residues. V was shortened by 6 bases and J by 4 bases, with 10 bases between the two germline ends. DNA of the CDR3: TGCGCCAGCAGGATAACAGGGTACGAGCAGTACTTC. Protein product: CASRITGYEQYF.

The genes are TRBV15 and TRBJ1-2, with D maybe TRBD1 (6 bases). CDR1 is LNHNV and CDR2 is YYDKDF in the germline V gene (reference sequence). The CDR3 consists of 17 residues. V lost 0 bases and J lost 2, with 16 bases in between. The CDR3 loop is CATSREGDIKGNYGYTF. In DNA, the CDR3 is TGTGCCACCAGCAGAGAGGGGGACATCAAGGGGAACTATGGCTACACCTTC.

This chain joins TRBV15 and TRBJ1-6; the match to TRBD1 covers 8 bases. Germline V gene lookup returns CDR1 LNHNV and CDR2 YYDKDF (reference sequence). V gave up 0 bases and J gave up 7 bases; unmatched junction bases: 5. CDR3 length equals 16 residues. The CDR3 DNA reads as TGTGCCACCAGCAGAGATCGGGACAGGTTGAATTCACCCCTCCACTTT. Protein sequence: CATSRDRDRLNSPLHF.

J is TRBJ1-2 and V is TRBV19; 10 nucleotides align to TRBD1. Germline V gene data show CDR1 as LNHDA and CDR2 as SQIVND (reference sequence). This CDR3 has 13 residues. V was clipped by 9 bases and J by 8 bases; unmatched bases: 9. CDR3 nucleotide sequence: TGTGCCAGCAGGGATCGGGACAGGGGAGGCTACACCTTC. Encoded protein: CASRDRDRGGYTF.

This chain's CDR3 is CATSRDLEACYGYTF. The CDR3 nucleotides are TGTGCCACCAGCAGAGATTTGGAGGCCTGCTATGGCTACACCTTC. The V and J genes are TRBV15 and TRBJ1-2; D remains unclear. V lost 0 bases to trimming and J lost 4 bases, with 12 bases between them. Germline CDR1 is LNHNV and CDR2 is YYDKDF (reference sequence). There are 15 residues in the CDR3.